This entry concerns a single TCR beta chain. The target antigen is unknown. A junction boundary mismatches the germline segment, possibly from a read error. A primer in the constant region served to generate TCR beta cDNA from about 480 ng of total RNA. Libraries covering TCR beta were generated through three nested multiplex PCR rounds (using a slightly modified ARM-PCR). In the first two PCR rounds, TRBV1-TRBV30 forward primers were paired with a C-beta reverse primer, and each round lasted roughly 10 cycles. TCRdb re-called the multiplex PCR reads through MiXCR, storing one row per CDR3 protein. The table includes 250,000 to 400,000 distinct CDR3 sequences, around three fifths detected once. RNA isolated from unsorted whole blood supplied the blood RNA, with germline DNA also extracted. This sample was included in a study of tumor-infiltrating lymphocytes in primary liver carcinoma. Study details: Stage T1-T3 N0M0 and a size of roughly 4.2 to 11 cm characterized the tumors. Study findings and constraints: Samples, which were bulk and unsorted, did not allow CD4+ and CD8+ repertoires to be compared.

Germline-derived CDR1 and CDR2 are LGHNA and YNFKEQ. The CDR3 contains 13 residues. The chain joins TRBV4-2 to TRBJ2-7; the D is unclear. The sequence was collected from a man aged 35 to 55 with primary liver carcinoma and hepatitis B virus infection. The sample taken for sequencing was peripheral blood. CDR3 in amino acids: CANSQTTSYEQYF. For the CDR3, the DNA is TGTGCCAACAGCCAGACGACCTCCTACGAGCAGTACTTC.